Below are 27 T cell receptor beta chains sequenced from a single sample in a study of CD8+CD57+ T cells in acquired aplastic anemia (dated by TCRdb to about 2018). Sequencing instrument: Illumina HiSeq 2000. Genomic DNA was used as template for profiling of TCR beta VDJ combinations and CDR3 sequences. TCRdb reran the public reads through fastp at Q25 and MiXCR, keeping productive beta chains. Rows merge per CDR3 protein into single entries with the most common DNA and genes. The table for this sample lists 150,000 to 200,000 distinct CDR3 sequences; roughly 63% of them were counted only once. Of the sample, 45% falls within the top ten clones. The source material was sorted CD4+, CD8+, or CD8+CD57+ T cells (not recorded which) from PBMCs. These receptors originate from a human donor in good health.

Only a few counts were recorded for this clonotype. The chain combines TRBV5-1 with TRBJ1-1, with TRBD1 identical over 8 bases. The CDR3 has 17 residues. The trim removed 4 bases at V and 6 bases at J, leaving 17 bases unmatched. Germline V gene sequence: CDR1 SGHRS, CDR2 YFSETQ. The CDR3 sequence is CASSKGQGGVGYAEAFF. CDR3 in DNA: TGCGCCAGCAGCAAAGGACAGGGTGGCGTCGGGTACGCTGAAGCTTTCTTT.

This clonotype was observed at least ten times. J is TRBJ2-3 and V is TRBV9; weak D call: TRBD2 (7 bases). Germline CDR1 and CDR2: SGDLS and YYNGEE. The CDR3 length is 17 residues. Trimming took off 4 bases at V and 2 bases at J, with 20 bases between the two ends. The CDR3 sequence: CASSTSGGGGFTDTQYF. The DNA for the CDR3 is TGTGCCAGCAGCACCTCGGGGGGAGGGGGGTTCACAGATACGCAGTATTTT.

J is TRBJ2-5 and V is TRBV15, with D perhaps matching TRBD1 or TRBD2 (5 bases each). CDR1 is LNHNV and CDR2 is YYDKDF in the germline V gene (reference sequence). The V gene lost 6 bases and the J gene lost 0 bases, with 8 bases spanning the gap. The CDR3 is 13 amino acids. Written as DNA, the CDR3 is TGTGCCACCAGTCGGGGCTACCAAGAGACCCAGTACTTC. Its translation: CATSRGYQETQYF.

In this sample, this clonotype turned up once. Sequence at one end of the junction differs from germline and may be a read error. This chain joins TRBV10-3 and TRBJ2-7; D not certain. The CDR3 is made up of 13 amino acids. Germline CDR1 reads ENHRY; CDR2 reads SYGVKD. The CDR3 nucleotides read TGTGCCACCAGTCGGCAGGACTCCTACGAGCAGTACTTC. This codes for CATSRQDSYEQYF.

The CDR3 loop is CASSATGEETQYF. The CDR3 nucleotides read TGTGCCAGCAGCGCTACAGGGGAGGAGACCCAGTACTTC. The genes are TRBV13 and TRBJ2-5, with 7 bases matching TRBD1. Looked up from germline, CDR1 is PRHDT and CDR2 is FYEKMQ (reference sequence). Trimming cost V 5 bases and J 5 bases; bases outside gene matches: 5. CDR3 size: 13 residues.

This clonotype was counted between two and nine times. Here the CDR3 DNA reads TGTGCCTGGAGTGTACTAGCGCGATCTAGCACAGATACGCAGTATTTT. Translating gives CAWSVLARSSTDTQYF. V gene TRBV30 combines with J gene TRBJ2-3, with TRBD2 matching 7 bases. J gave up 0 bases and V 0 bases, and 6 bases lay outside the gene matches. This CDR3 has 16 residues. CDR1 is GTSNPN and CDR2 is SVGIG in the germline V gene (reference sequence).

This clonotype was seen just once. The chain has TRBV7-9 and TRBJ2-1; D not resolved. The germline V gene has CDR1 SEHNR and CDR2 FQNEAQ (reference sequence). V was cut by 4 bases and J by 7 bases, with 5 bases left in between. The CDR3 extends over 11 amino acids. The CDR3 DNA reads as TGTGCCAGCAGCTCTTTGAATGAGCAGTTCTTC. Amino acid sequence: CASSSLNEQFF.

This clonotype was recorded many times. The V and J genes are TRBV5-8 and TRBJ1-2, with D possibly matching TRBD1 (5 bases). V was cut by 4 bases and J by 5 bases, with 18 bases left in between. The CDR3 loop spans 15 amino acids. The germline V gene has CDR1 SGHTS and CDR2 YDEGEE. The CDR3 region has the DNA TGTGCCAGCAGCAGCGTGGGACGGCTTAAATATGGCTACACCTTC. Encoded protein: CASSSVGRLKYGYTF.

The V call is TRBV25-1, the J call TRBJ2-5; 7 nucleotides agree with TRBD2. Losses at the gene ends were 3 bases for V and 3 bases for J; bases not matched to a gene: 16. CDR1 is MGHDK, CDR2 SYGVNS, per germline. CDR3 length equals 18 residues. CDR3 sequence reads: CASSDGGWTTISEETQYF. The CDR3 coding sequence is TGTGCCAGCAGTGACGGGGGGTGGACTACGATTTCCGAAGAGACCCAGTACTTC.

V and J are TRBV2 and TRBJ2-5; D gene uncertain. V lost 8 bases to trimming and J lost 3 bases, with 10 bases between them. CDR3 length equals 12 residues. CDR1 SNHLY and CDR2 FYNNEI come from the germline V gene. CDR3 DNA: TGTGCCAGCGAATCGGACGAAGAGACCCAGTACTTC. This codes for CASESDEETQYF.

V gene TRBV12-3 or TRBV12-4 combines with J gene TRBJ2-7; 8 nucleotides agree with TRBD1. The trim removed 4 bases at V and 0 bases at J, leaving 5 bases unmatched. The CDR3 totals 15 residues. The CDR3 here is CASSYPGQDSYEQYF. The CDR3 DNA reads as TGTGCCAGCAGTTATCCGGGACAGGACTCCTACGAGCAGTACTTC.

The CDR3 DNA reads TGTGCCACCAGTGATTCGGGACAGGGGGCTGGGGAGACCCAGTACTTC. Translated, it gives CATSDSGQGAGETQYF. The chain employs TRBV24-1 and TRBJ2-5, with 12 bases identical to TRBD1. The CDR3 sequence is 16 residues long. V was clipped by 2 bases and J by 5 bases; unmatched bases: 5. Germline CDR1 reads KGHDR; CDR2 reads SFDVKD.

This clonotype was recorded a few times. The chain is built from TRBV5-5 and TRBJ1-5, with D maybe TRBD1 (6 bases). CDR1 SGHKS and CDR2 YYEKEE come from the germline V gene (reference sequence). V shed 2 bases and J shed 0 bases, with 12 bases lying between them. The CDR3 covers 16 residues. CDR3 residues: CASSFQGSFSNQPQHF. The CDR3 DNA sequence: TGTGCCAGCAGCTTCCAGGGGTCGTTTAGCAATCAGCCCCAGCATTTT.

DNA of the CDR3: TGTGCCAGCAGCTTTTCTAGGTTCAACTCCTACAATGAGCAGTTCTTC. It yields the protein CASSFSRFNSYNEQFF. V is TRBV7-8 and J is TRBJ2-1; D gene ambiguous. Trimming removed 3 bases from V and 0 bases from J, with 12 bases in between. The CDR3 has 16 residues. Germline loops: CDR1 SGHVS, CDR2 FQNEAQ.

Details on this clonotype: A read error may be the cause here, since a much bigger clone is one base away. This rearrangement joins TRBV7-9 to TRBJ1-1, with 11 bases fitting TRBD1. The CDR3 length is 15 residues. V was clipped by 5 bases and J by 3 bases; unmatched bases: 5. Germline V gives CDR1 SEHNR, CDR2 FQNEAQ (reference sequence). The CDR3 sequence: CASSPRDRGDTEAFF. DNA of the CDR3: TGTGCCAGCAGCCCTCGGGACAGGGGGGACACTGAAGCTTTCTTT.

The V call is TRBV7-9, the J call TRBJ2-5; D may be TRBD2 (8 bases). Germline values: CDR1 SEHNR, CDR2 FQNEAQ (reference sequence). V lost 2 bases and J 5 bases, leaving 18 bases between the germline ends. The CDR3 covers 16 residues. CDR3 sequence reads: CASSLLASGGQETQYF. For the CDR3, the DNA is TGTGCCAGCAGCTTACTTGCCAGCGGGGGACAGGAGACCCAGTACTTC. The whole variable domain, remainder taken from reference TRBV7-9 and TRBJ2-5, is DTGVSQNPRHKITKRGQNVTFRCDPISEHNRLYWYRQTLGQGPEFLTYFQNEAQLEKSRLLSDRFSAERPKGSFSTLEIQRTEQGDSAMYLCASSLLASGGQETQYFGPGTRLLVL.

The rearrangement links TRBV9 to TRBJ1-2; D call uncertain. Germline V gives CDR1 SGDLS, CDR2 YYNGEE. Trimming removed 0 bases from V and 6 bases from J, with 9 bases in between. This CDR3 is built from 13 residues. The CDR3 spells CASSVGDGDGYTF. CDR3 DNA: TGTGCCAGCAGCGTAGGGGATGGAGATGGCTACACCTTC.

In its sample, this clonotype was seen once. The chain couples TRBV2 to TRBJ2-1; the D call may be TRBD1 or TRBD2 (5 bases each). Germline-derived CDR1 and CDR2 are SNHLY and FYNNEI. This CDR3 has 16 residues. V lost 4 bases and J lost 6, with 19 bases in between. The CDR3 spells CASSARRGGNSNEQFF. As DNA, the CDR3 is TGTGCCAGCAGTGCCAGACGTGGGGGAAATTCCAATGAGCAGTTCTTC. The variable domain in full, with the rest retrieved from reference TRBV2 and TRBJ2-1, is EPEVTQTPSHQVTQMGQEVILRCVPISNHLYFYWYRQILGQKVEFLVSFYNNEISEKSEIFDDQFSVERPDGSNFTLKIRSTKLEDSAMYFCASSARRGGNSNEQFFGPGTRLTVL.

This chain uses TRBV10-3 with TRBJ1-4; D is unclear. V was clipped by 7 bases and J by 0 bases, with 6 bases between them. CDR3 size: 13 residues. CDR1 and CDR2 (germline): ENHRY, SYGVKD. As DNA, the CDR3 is TGTGCCATCAAAGCGGCAACTAATGAAAAACTGTTTTTT. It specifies CAIKAATNEKLFF.

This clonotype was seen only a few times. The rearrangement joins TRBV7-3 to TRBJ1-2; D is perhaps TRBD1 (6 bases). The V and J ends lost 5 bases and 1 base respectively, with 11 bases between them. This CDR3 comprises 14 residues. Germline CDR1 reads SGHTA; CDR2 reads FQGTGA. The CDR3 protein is CASSPTGNNYGYTF. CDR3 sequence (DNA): TGTGCCAGCAGCCCAACAGGGAATAACTATGGCTACACCTTC.

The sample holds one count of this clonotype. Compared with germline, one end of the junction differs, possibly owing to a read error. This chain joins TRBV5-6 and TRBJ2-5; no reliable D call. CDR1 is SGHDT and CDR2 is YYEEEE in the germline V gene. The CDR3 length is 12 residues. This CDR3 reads CASSLGGPFKDF. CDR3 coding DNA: TGTGCCAGCAGCTTGGGTGGGCCGTTTAAGGACTTC.

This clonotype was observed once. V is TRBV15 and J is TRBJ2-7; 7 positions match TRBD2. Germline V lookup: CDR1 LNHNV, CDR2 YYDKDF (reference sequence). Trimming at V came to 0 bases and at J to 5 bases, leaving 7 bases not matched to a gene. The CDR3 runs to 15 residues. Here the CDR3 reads CATSRDFAGVNEQYF. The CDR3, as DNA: TGTGCCACCAGCAGAGATTTCGCGGGAGTGAACGAGCAGTACTTC. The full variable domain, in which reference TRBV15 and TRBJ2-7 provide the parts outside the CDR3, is DAMVIQNPRYQVTQFGKPVTLSCSQTLNHNVMYWYQQKSSQAPKLLFHYYDKDFNNEADTPDNFQSRRPNTSFCFLDIRSPGLGDTAMYLCATSRDFAGVNEQYFGPGTRLTVT.

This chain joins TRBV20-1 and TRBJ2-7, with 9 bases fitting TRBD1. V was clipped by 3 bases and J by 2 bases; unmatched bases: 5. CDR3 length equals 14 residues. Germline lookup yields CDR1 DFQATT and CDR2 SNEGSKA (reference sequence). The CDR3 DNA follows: TGCAGTGCTAGGGGGGACAGGGAGACCTACGAGCAGTACTTC. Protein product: CSARGDRETYEQYF.

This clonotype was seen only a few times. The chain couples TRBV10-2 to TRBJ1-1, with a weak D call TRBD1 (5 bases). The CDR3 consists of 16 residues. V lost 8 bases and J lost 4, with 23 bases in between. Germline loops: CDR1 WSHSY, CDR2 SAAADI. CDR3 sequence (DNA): TGCGCCAGCTGGAGGGGAGCACTCCTAAGGGGCACTGAAGCTTTCTTT. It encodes CASWRGALLRGTEAFF.

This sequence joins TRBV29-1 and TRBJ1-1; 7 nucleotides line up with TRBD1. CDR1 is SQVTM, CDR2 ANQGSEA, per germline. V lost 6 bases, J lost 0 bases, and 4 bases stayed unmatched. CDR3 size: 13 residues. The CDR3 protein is CSVKDRVNTEAFF. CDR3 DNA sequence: TGCAGCGTCAAAGACAGGGTGAACACTGAAGCTTTCTTT.

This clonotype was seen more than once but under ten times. The CDR3 sequence: CSAATDQETQYF. For the CDR3, the DNA is TGCAGTGCCGCCACAGACCAAGAGACCCAGTACTTC. The chain carries TRBV20-1 and TRBJ2-5; D uncertain. CDR1 is DFQATT, CDR2 SNEGSKA, per germline (reference sequence). Trimming left V 6 bases short and J 0 bases short, with 8 bases between. The CDR3 totals 12 residues.

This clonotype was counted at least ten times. CDR3 protein: CASSDNPEGATDTDTQYF. The CDR3 coding sequence is TGCGCCAGCAGCGACAACCCCGAGGGGGCTACAGACACAGATACGCAGTATTTT. This chain joins TRBV5-1 and TRBJ2-3; 7 bases map to TRBD1. J was trimmed by 2 bases and V by 4 bases; bases with no gene match: 16. Per the germline V gene, CDR1 is SGHRS and CDR2 is YFSETQ. CDR3 size: 18 residues.